This TCR beta chain was found in a study of Graves' ophthalmopathy and Graves' hyperthyroidism. This clonotype was detected ten times or more. Using RNA transcripts, the TCR beta CDR3 regions were amplified. HTBI primers served in a first-round RT-PCR, which a second-round multiplex PCR followed. Each CDR3 protein gets one entry after TCRdb re-called the multiplex PCR reads with MiXCR. Of about 370,000 distinct CDR3 sequences in the sample, around 18% were seen once. The V segment lost 3 bases and the J segment 3 bases; nucleotides outside the gene matches: 13. The CDR3 extends over 19 amino acids. This TCR came from a woman between 18 and 30 years old with Graves' ophthalmopathy. Sequencing was done on a sample of peripheral blood. The genes are TRBV12-3 or TRBV12-4 and TRBJ2-2; 10 positions match TRBD2. CDR3 DNA: TGTGCCAGCAGTTTCCCTAGCGGGGGCCCTAGACTATACACCGGGGAGCTGTTTTTT. Translation: CASSFPSGGPRLYTGELFF.